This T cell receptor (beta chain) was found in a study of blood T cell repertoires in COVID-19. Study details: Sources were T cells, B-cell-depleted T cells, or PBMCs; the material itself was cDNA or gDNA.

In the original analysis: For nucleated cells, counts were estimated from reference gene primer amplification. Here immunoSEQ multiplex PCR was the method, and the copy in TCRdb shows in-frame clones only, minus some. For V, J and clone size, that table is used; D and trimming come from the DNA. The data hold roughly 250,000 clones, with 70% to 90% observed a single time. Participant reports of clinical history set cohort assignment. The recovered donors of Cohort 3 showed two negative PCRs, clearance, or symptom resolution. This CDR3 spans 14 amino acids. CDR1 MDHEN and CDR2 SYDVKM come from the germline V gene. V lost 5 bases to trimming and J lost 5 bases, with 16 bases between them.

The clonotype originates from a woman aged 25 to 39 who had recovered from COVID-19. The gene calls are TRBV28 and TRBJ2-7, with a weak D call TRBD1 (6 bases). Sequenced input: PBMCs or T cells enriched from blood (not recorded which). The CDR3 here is CASSLPLRDNEQYF. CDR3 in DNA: TGTGCCAGCAGTCTTCCCCTCCGGGACAACGAGCAGTACTTC. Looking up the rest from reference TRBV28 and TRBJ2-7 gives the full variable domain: DVKVTQSSRYLVKRTGEKVFLECVQDMDHENMFWYRQDPGLGLRLIYFSYDVKMKEKGDIPEGYSVSREKKERFSLILESASTNQTSMYLCASSLPLRDNEQYFGPGTRLTVT.